This record looks at one T cell receptor (beta chain) sequence and its context. This entry is derived from a study of human T cells and chemical hapten exposure. The library attached unique molecular identifiers to individual cDNA molecules. One entry per CDR3 protein, called by TCRdb with MiXCR from the RACE reads. The top ten hold 10% to 15% of the sample, which has tens of thousands of distinct CDR3 sequences, about 9% seen once. The CDR3 contains 14 residues. Trimming at V came to 0 bases and at J to 4 bases, leaving 3 bases not matched to a gene. The V gene's germline CDR1 is SGHTA and CDR2 FQGTGA. The time point denotes: patch test 1, 2 weeks after DPC sensitization. Treatment specified: therapeutic diphenylcyclopropenone sensitization with weekly scalp DPC.

The sequenced sample was whole blood, obtained in connection with sensitization to the hapten diphenylcyclopropenone (DPC). The sequence derives from a woman aged 40 to 50 with alopecia areata. Some clones in this sample may be carry-over from other donors' samples. The gene calls are TRBV7-3 and TRBJ2-7, with 7 bases lining up with TRBD2. In nucleotides, the CDR3 is TGTGCCAGCAGCTTAACAGGGACTAAGTACGAGCAGTACTTC. It codes for CASSLTGTKYEQYF.